One T cell receptor (beta chain) is described in this entry. CDR1 SGHRS and CDR2 YFSETQ come from the germline V gene. This CDR3 has 13 residues. Trimming took 0 bases from V and 9 from J; bases not matched to a gene: 3. This sample is part of a study of blood T cell repertoires in COVID-19. Study overall: Sites in the United States, Italy and Spain provided acute and convalescent COVID-19 samples. Sources were T cells, B-cell-depleted T cells, or PBMCs; the material itself was cDNA or gDNA.

Authors' processing steps: Amplification of reference gene primers was used by the study to estimate nucleated cell counts. Here immunoSEQ multiplex PCR was the method, and the copy in TCRdb shows in-frame clones only, minus some. The DNA gave D and trimming, while V, J and clone size come from that table. The sample lists around 160,000 clones, about 85% occurring once. This TCR derives from a human donor in a cohort sampled during active COVID-19. V and J are TRBV5-1 and TRBJ2-5; 9 positions agree with TRBD2. The sequenced sample consisted of peripheral blood. The CDR3: CASSLVIAGAQYF. In DNA, the CDR3 is TGCGCCAGCAGCTTGGTGATAGCGGGGGCCCAGTACTTC.